Below are 21 T cell receptor beta chains sequenced from a single sample in a study of cytomegalovirus exposure and HLA in healthy donors. The primer mix had 60 Vbeta and 13 Jbeta primers. The method was immunoSEQ multiplex PCR; TCRdb's version includes in-frame clones alone and lacks a portion of them. Of around 120,000 clones detected, roughly 70% appear once; the ten largest clones hold 9.5% to 13%. Sequencing used PBMCs. The receptors shown here come from a middle-aged man in good health and CMV-seropositive.

This chain connects TRBV7-9 to TRBJ2-5; 10 bases align to TRBD1. The junction had 11 bases not matched to a gene; V was cut back by 4 bases and J by 6 bases. There are 16 residues in the CDR3. The V gene's germline CDR1 is SEHNR and CDR2 FQNEAQ (reference sequence). CDR3 in amino acids: CASSSGTGAAGKTQYF. CDR3 sequence (DNA): TGTGCCAGCAGCTCCGGGACAGGGGCCGCTGGAAAGACCCAGTACTTC. Full variable domain (remainder filled in from reference TRBV7-9 and TRBJ2-5): DTGVSQNPRHKITKRGQNVTFRCDPISEHNRLYWYRQTLGQGPEFLTYFQNEAQLEKSRLLSDRFSAERPKGSFSTLEIQRTEQGDSAMYLCASSSGTGAAGKTQYFGPGTRLLVL.

The chain carries TRBV6-5 and TRBJ2-7, with TRBD1 identical over 7 bases. J lost 2 bases, V lost 8 bases, and 6 bases had no gene match. The V gene's germline CDR1 is MNHEY and CDR2 SVGAGI. This CDR3 is 13 amino acids long. CDR3 bases: TGTGCCAGCGGAGCCGGGACAGCCTACGAGCAGTACTTC. Amino acids: CASGAGTAYEQYF.

The V and J genes are TRBV2 and TRBJ2-7; TRBD2 matches at 8 bases. Germline V gene data show CDR1 as SNHLY and CDR2 as FYNNEI. The V and J ends lost 6 bases and 0 bases, in that order; junction bases with no gene match: 4. The CDR3 consists of 14 residues. CDR3 nucleotide sequence: TGTGCCAGCAGGTTAGCGGGACACTCCTACGAGCAGTACGTC. This codes for CASRLAGHSYEQYV.

The V and J genes are TRBV6-4 and TRBJ2-2; 9 bases map to TRBD1. With 8 bases clipped from V and 0 bases from J, the junction kept 4 bases outside the gene matches. The CDR3 covers 15 residues. Germline CDR1 MRHNA, CDR2 SNTAGT. The CDR3 region has the DNA TGTGCCAGCTCCACAGGGGGCGCGAACACCGGGGAGCTGTTTTTT. The encoded protein is CASSTGGANTGELFF.

V gene TRBV19 combines with J gene TRBJ1-5; 9 bases agree with TRBD1. V shed 6 bases and J 1 base; nucleotides not matched to a gene: 4. This CDR3 has 15 amino acids. Germline V gene lookup returns CDR1 LNHDA and CDR2 SQIVND (reference sequence). In nucleotides, the CDR3 is TGTGCCAGTAGGCCGGGACAGGGAAGCAATCAGCCCCAGCATTTT. This gives the protein CASRPGQGSNQPQHF.

As concerns this clone: Other DNA sequences of this sample code for an identical CDR3. The rearrangement uses TRBV5-1 and TRBJ1-1, with unresolved D. V lost 2 bases and J 0 bases, leaving 8 bases between the germline ends. This CDR3 is built from 14 residues. Germline lookup yields CDR1 SGHRS and CDR2 YFSETQ. CDR3 nucleotide sequence: TGCGCCAGCAGCTTAGGAGGGTTGAACACTGAAGCTTTCTTT. It translates to CASSLGGLNTEAFF.

The chain recombines TRBV7-8 with TRBJ2-1, with D tentatively TRBD2 (5 bases). V shed 0 bases and J shed 4 bases, with 7 bases lying between them. Per the germline V gene, CDR1 is SGHVS and CDR2 is FQNEAQ. The CDR3 covers 14 residues. The CDR3 sequence: CASSLAGAYNEQFF. The CDR3 bases are TGTGCCAGCAGCTTAGCGGGAGCTTACAATGAGCAGTTCTTC.

The chain uses TRBV9 and TRBJ2-5, with 9 positions matching TRBD1. CDR3 length: 16 amino acids. Germline V lookup: CDR1 SGDLS, CDR2 YYNGEE. Trimming removed 4 bases from V and 4 bases from J; junction bases left unmatched: 11. CDR3 sequence: CASSRNPTGGGETQYF. For the CDR3, the DNA is TGTGCCAGCAGCAGAAACCCGACAGGGGGAGGAGAGACCCAGTACTTC. Complete variable domain (other parts from reference TRBV9 and TRBJ2-5): DSGVTQTPKHLITATGQRVTLRCSPRSGDLSVYWYQQSLDQGLQFLIQYYNGEERAKGNILERFSAQQFPDLHSELNLSSLELGDSALYFCASSRNPTGGGETQYFGPGTRLLVL.

The rearrangement uses TRBV7-8 and TRBJ2-5, with D maybe TRBD1 (5 bases). This CDR3 has 14 amino acids. Germline CDR1 SGHVS, CDR2 FQNEAQ. Between the trimmed V and J ends, which lost 5 bases and 4 bases, there was a span of 14 bases. CDR3 amino acids: CASSPQGLRETQYF. The CDR3 DNA sequence: TGTGCCAGCAGCCCGCAGGGCTTGCGAGAGACCCAGTACTTC.

This chain connects TRBV7-9 to TRBJ1-4, with TRBD1 matching over 9 bases. Germline CDR1 reads SEHNR; CDR2 reads FQNEAQ (reference sequence). With V trimmed by 6 bases and J by 8 bases, 7 bases remained unmatched. The CDR3 is 14 residues long. Here the CDR3 DNA reads TGTGCCAGCAGGTCACAGGGGGCCGGGGAAAAACTGTTTTTT. Amino acids: CASRSQGAGEKLFF.

The rearrangement uses TRBV27 and TRBJ2-7, with D unclear. Germline CDR1 reads MNHEY; CDR2 reads SMNVEV (reference sequence). This CDR3 spans 14 amino acids. Trimming stripped 0 bases from V and 6 bases from J, with 12 bases between. CDR3 in amino acids: CASSLSSPPSEQYF. The DNA for the CDR3 is TGTGCCAGCAGTTTATCTTCACCCCCCAGCGAGCAGTACTTC.

The genes are TRBV9 and TRBJ1-5; 8 bases match TRBD1. Germline CDR1 reads SGDLS; CDR2 reads YYNGEE. The CDR3 length is 14 residues. J lost 3 bases, V lost 5 bases, and 4 bases had no gene match. The CDR3 spells CASSGTGVNQPQHF. The CDR3, as DNA: TGTGCCAGCAGTGGGACAGGTGTCAATCAGCCCCAGCATTTT.

The genes are TRBV4-2 and TRBJ2-1; D is possibly TRBD2 (6 bases). This CDR3 is 14 amino acids long. The V gene lost 7 bases and the J gene lost 4 bases, with 14 bases spanning the gap. The germline CDR1 and CDR2 sequences are LGHNA and YNFKEQ. The DNA for the CDR3 is TGTGCCAGCATAGGCGGGAACGGTTACAATGAGCAGTTCTTC. It encodes CASIGGNGYNEQFF.

V is TRBV4-1 and J is TRBJ1-4, with a possible D match to TRBD1 (6 bases). V gave up 6 bases and J gave up 2 bases, with 16 bases separating them. Germline loops: CDR1 MGHRA, CDR2 YSYEKL. This CDR3 contains 16 residues. The CDR3 DNA sequence: TGCGCCAGCAGTCAATCTACAGGGCGGACTAATGAAAAACTGTTTTTT. Translating gives CASSQSTGRTNEKLFF.

The chain couples TRBV5-6 to TRBJ1-5; 8 bases are a match to TRBD1. Germline-derived CDR1 and CDR2 are SGHDT and YYEEEE. The CDR3 covers 17 residues. The V gene end was trimmed by 3 bases and the J gene end by 7 bases; junction bases not matched to a gene: 15. The CDR3 loop is CASSSDREKGGLQPQHF. DNA of the CDR3: TGTGCCAGCAGCTCGGACAGGGAGAAAGGGGGTCTGCAGCCCCAGCATTTT.

This clone was seen only once. This rearrangement joins TRBV11-2 to TRBJ2-7; no reliable D call. V was pared by 5 bases and J by 3 bases, with 14 bases between. The CDR3 runs to 14 residues. CDR1 and CDR2 from the germline V gene are SGHAT and FQNNGV. DNA of the CDR3: TGTGCCAGCAGCCCGCTGTTCTCCGGCTACGAGCAGTACTTC. Encoded protein: CASSPLFSGYEQYF.

V and J are TRBV19 and TRBJ2-7; 9 bases fit TRBD1. The V gene end was trimmed by 8 bases and the J gene end by 6 bases; junction bases not matched to a gene: 2. The CDR3 extends over 11 amino acids. CDR1 is LNHDA, CDR2 SQIVND, per germline (reference sequence). The CDR3 DNA reads TGTGCCAGTGTACAGGGGGCCGAGCAGTACTTC. The encoded protein is CASVQGAEQYF.

The chain recombines TRBV7-9 with TRBJ1-1, with 7 bases identical to TRBD1. This CDR3 has 12 residues. Germline assignment: CDR1 SEHNR and CDR2 FQNEAQ (reference sequence). The V and J ends lost 6 bases and 7 bases, in that order; junction bases with no gene match: 5. CDR3 amino acids: CASRADRLEAFF. The DNA of the CDR3 is TGTGCCAGCAGAGCGGACAGGCTTGAAGCTTTCTTT.

The chain joins TRBV29-1 to TRBJ1-1; TRBD1 aligns across 7 bases. This CDR3 region has 13 residues. From germline, CDR1 is SQVTM and CDR2 ANQGSEA. J gave up 1 base and V 4 bases, and 3 bases lay outside the gene matches. The CDR3 here is CSVANRGNTEAFF. The CDR3 DNA reads as TGCAGCGTTGCTAACAGGGGGAACACTGAAGCTTTCTTT.

This chain uses TRBV19 with TRBJ2-1; 9 nucleotides agree with TRBD2. J was trimmed by 10 bases and V by 3 bases; bases with no gene match: 7. The CDR3 sequence is 14 residues long. From germline, CDR1 is LNHDA and CDR2 SQIVND (reference sequence). CDR3 nucleotides: TGTGCCAGTAGTATCGGAGCGGGAGGCCGGGAGCAGTTCTTC. It is translated as CASSIGAGGREQFF.

This clone has a handful of counts. The chain employs TRBV10-3 and TRBJ2-3, with TRBD2 matching 8 bases. Germline assignment: CDR1 ENHRY and CDR2 SYGVKD. The CDR3 runs 16 residues. Trimming removed 8 bases from V and 2 bases from J; junction bases left unmatched: 12. The CDR3 here is CAIGLREGLNTDTQYF. The CDR3 DNA sequence: TGTGCCATCGGACTACGGGAGGGCCTAAACACAGATACGCAGTATTTT.